A selection of T cell receptor beta chains follows, all from one sample in a study of shared clonotypes between healthy human individuals. Libraries were prepared by immunoSEQ multiplex PCR; TCRdb keeps only in-frame clonotypes and omits some of them. The sample lists millions of clones, approximately 95% occurring once. Specimen: naive CD4+ T cells from PBMCs. The receptors here all came from a man younger than 35 in good health. Some clones in this sample may be carry-over from other donors' samples. CDR3s include the opening cysteine and the closing phenylalanine or tryptophan. The order of the fields is CDR3 protein, V gene.

CASSLGGRGSTDTQYF | TRBV5-5
CASTPLVTGLNTEAFF | TRBV5-5
CASSSGQGAYEKLFF | TRBV5-4
CASSQDASGGYNEQFF | TRBV4-2
CASSIYDSHLYGYTF | TRBV19
CASRELGQTDTQYF | TRBV6-1
CASSFKTGGYQPQHF | TRBV7-2
CASSQGGPSYNEQFF | TRBV4-1
CASSEAKGLPRNAYTF | TRBV6-1
CASSETSGRAGNEQFF | TRBV7-2
CASTSAGTGITDTQYF | TRBV27
CASSYKGTPYNEQFF | TRBV6-5
CASSVASRNTEAFF | TRBV9
CASSPLAGPYNEQFF | TRBV7-2
CASSPRTGVDQPQHF | TRBV18
CASSQDGTTLGSGAGELFF | TRBV4-1
CASSWAGNLNTEAFF | TRBV5-8
CASSPDGGDEAFF | TRBV5-1
CASSLGGQPNEQYF | TRBV7-6
CASSDPARHTQYF | TRBV10-1
CASSSHQLAGGTGELFF | TRBV5-1
CASSLSPTRSTEAFF | TRBV7-3
CACTPGRTEAFF | TRBV30
CASSPFGGQGRSEQYF | TRBV7-9
CASSAQLAGGDEQYF | TRBV9
CAWTRRRFGGSEGTEAFF | TRBV30
CASRMGVGQQRAGGYYEQYF | TRBV5-4
CASSLWPGGEETEAFF | TRBV18
CASSPRGSQETQYF | TRBV11-2
CASSLDTSGETQYF | TRBV11-1
CASSKGNRQTEPQHF | TRBV19
CASSLTRSTDTQYF | TRBV7-3
CASGWVAPNEQFF | TRBV5-6
CASSLFSQGAKTEAFF | TRBV28
CASSGPQETQYF | TRBV7-8
CASSASGGYTEAFF | TRBV18
CASSRDRGSFGNQPQHF | TRBV21-1
CASSQDDAVGYEQYF | TRBV4-2
CASSLVVQEAQYF | TRBV5-1
CASSQIGQGQYEQYF | TRBV4-1
CASLPGQSTEAFF | TRBV7-2
CASSLQGGVEQYF | TRBV28
CASSRPHRQGGWTEAFF | TRBV19
CASSLVARGNEQFF | TRBV5-1
CAWRLGGNYGYTF | TRBV30
CASSTVLTGELFF | TRBV28
CASSPRTGAGNYGYTF | TRBV5-1
CASSLGVHPNYGYTF | TRBV28
CASRQGLNTGELFF | TRBV18
CASSRWGEKTYEQYF | TRBV7-9
CASSPPTSGTYEQYF | TRBV18
CASSLWTKDTEAFF | TRBV7-9
CASKSSGANVLTF | TRBV10-2
CASSPTGERGDTEAFF | TRBV18